A single sample is the source of the 27 T cell receptor beta chains below, sequenced in a study of monozygotic twins with inflammatory bowel disease. TCRdb reanalyzed the 5' RACE reads and collapses them to one entry per CDR3 protein, without DNA. This repertoire includes approximately 330,000 distinct CDR3 sequences. Source material: blood. The receptors originated from a human donor with ulcerative colitis or Crohn's disease, or a healthy co-twin of an affected twin (not recorded which).

The rearrangement joins TRBV6-1 to TRBJ1-1. Germline-derived CDR1 and CDR2 are MNHNS and SASEGT. The CDR3 is made up of 13 amino acids. The CDR3 sequence is CASSDGMNTEAFF.

J is TRBJ2-1 and V is TRBV5-1; TCRdb selects TRBD1, and the lack of DNA leaves this call unchecked. In germline, CDR1 is SGHRS, CDR2 YFSETQ. The CDR3 has 12 amino acids. This CDR3 reads CASSGQGSEQFF.

The V call is TRBV19, the J call TRBJ2-3; TCRdb indicates TRBD1, and absent DNA this call remains unverified. The CDR3 runs 15 residues. Germline lookup yields CDR1 LNHDA and CDR2 SQIVND (reference sequence). This chain's CDR3 is CASRNPYGGTDTQYF.

This CDR3 reads CSALRQGRNTIYF. The chain combines TRBV20-1 with TRBJ1-3; the TRBD1 assignment by TCRdb is unverifiable without DNA. This CDR3 spans 13 amino acids. Germline-derived CDR1 and CDR2 are DFQATT and SNEGSKA (reference sequence).

This chain connects TRBV18 to TRBJ2-4. The CDR3 contains 11 residues. CDR1 is KGHSH and CDR2 is LQKENI in the germline V gene. CDR3 residues: CASSEENIQYF.

The V call is TRBV4-1, the J call TRBJ1-4. Germline lookup yields CDR1 MGHRA and CDR2 YSYEKL. The CDR3 length is 15 residues. The CDR3 sequence is CASSQGVAVNEKLIF.

The rearrangement joins TRBV29-1 to TRBJ2-5; the D gene TCRdb calls, TRBD1, cannot be checked with no DNA. Looked up from germline, CDR1 is SQVTM and CDR2 is ANQGSEA. The CDR3 runs to 13 residues. The CDR3 here is CSVDSGGLGTQYF.

The chain combines TRBV4-1 with TRBJ1-2. The CDR3 runs 15 residues. CDR1 MGHRA and CDR2 YSYEKL come from the germline V gene. Here the CDR3 reads CASSQEIGMLRGYTF.

This chain uses TRBV2 with TRBJ2-1; as DNA is missing, the TRBD1 call by TCRdb cannot be tested. The CDR3 is 15 residues long. Germline CDR1 reads SNHLY; CDR2 reads FYNNEI. This CDR3 reads CASSDDRGRFNEQFF.

The rearrangement joins TRBV24-1 to TRBJ1-1; the D call from TCRdb, TRBD1, cannot be confirmed without DNA. CDR1 and CDR2 (germline): KGHDR, SFDVKD. The CDR3 sequence is 20 residues long. This CDR3 reads CATSDGVLRGSRGRNTEAFF.

The rearrangement links TRBV7-8 to TRBJ2-7; no DNA is available, so the TRBD2 call from TCRdb remains unchecked. Germline V gene sequence: CDR1 SGHVS, CDR2 FQNEAQ. This CDR3 is 16 amino acids long. The CDR3 is CASSSGQWGRHYEQYF.

The chain recombines TRBV4-1 with TRBJ1-2; lacking DNA, the TRBD1 call made by TCRdb goes unchecked. Germline assignment: CDR1 MGHRA and CDR2 YSYEKL. The length of the CDR3 is 15 residues. The CDR3 region is CASSQGQGISYGYTF.

This chain joins TRBV14 and TRBJ2-7; TCRdb proposes TRBD1, but this gene call is untestable without DNA. The CDR3 loop spans 16 amino acids. Germline CDR1 and CDR2: SGHDN and FVKESK. Here the CDR3 reads CASSRYNRQRGNEQYF. Full variable domain (rest looked up from reference TRBV14 and TRBJ2-7): EAGVTQFPSHSVIEKGQTVTLRCDPISGHDNLYWYRRVMGKEIKFLLHFVKESKQDESGMPNNRFLAERTGGTYSTLKVQPAELEDSGVYFCASSRYNRQRGNEQYFGPGTRLTVT.

This chain joins TRBV5-6 and TRBJ2-7; TCRdb picks TRBD2, but there is no DNA to check that call. Looked up from germline, CDR1 is SGHDT and CDR2 is YYEEEE. The CDR3 is 15 residues long. The CDR3: CASSLRRTQPLQQYF. Full variable domain (outside the CDR3, taken from reference TRBV5-6 and TRBJ2-7): DAGVTQSPTHLIKTRGQQVTLRCSPKSGHDTVSWYQQALGQGPQFIFQYYEEEERQRGNFPDRFSGHQFPNYSSELNVNALLLGDSALYLCASSLRRTQPLQQYFGPGTRLTVT.

The chain joins TRBV12-3 or TRBV12-4 to TRBJ2-5; TCRdb's D gene call, TRBD1, goes unchecked for lack of DNA. This CDR3 has 13 amino acids. The CDR3 sequence is CASSSARGETQYF.

The chain carries TRBV20-1 and TRBJ1-4; TCRdb's D call, TRBD1, is unchecked because there is no DNA. The CDR3 length is 14 residues. Germline V gene sequence: CDR1 DFQATT, CDR2 SNEGSKA (reference sequence). CDR3 residues: CSASRDRDNEKLFF.

This sequence joins TRBV7-9 and TRBJ2-1; TCRdb's D call, TRBD1, is unchecked because there is no DNA. This CDR3 region has 17 residues. In germline, CDR1 is SEHNR, CDR2 FQNEAQ (reference sequence). The CDR3 protein is CASSSPARDTLNNEQFF.

The chain has TRBV10-3 and TRBJ1-4; the TCRdb call, TRBD1, lacks DNA for checking. Per the germline V gene, CDR1 is ENHRY and CDR2 is SYGVKD. This CDR3 is 16 amino acids long. The CDR3 loop is CAISEGPKGTNEKLFF.

CDR3 amino acids: CASSPGKDTQYF. This chain joins TRBV6-6 and TRBJ2-3; checking the TCRdb D call of TRBD1 is not possible without DNA. The CDR3 runs to 12 residues. From germline, CDR1 is MNHNY and CDR2 SVGAGI (reference sequence).

This sequence joins TRBV18 and TRBJ2-2; with no DNA, the TCRdb D assignment of TRBD1 cannot be verified. CDR1 KGHSH and CDR2 LQKENI come from the germline V gene. This CDR3 comprises 18 residues. The CDR3 loop is CASSPRRTGEQNTGELFF.

The chain recombines TRBV27 with TRBJ2-4; TCRdb proposes TRBD1, but this gene call is untestable without DNA. The length of the CDR3 is 14 residues. Looked up from germline, CDR1 is MNHEY and CDR2 is SMNVEV (reference sequence). The CDR3 reads CASSLLSRQNIQYF.

This chain uses TRBV6-5 with TRBJ2-3; checking the TCRdb D call of TRBD2 is not possible without DNA. CDR3 length equals 19 residues. Germline CDR1 and CDR2: MNHEY and SVGAGI. The CDR3 spells CASSSPRSGPAASTDTQYF.

This chain links TRBV19 with TRBJ1-6; TCRdb reports TRBD1, a call that lacks DNA to check it against. This CDR3 comprises 17 residues. In germline, CDR1 is LNHDA, CDR2 SQIVND (reference sequence). CDR3: CASKPGSLGTLNSPLHF.

The chain carries TRBV7-2 and TRBJ2-1; TCRdb proposes TRBD2, but this gene call is untestable without DNA. CDR1 and CDR2 (germline): SGHTA, FQGNSA. The CDR3 spans 12 residues. The CDR3 sequence is CASTSTLGEQFF.

The chain employs TRBV4-1 and TRBJ1-1; TCRdb reports TRBD1, a call that lacks DNA to check it against. The CDR3 contains 18 residues. Germline V gene data show CDR1 as MGHRA and CDR2 as YSYEKL. The chain's CDR3 is CASSLLTPGTQGNTEAFF.

This rearrangement joins TRBV10-2 to TRBJ1-5; checking the TCRdb D call of TRBD1 is not possible without DNA. This CDR3 comprises 15 residues. Germline loops: CDR1 WSHSY, CDR2 SAAADI. CDR3 in amino acids: CASSDVGQGWQPQHF.

The chain is built from TRBV4-1 and TRBJ1-5; TCRdb designates TRBD1, a call that cannot be tested without DNA. Germline loops: CDR1 MGHRA, CDR2 YSYEKL. The CDR3 spans 17 residues. This CDR3 reads CASSQEGEGIANQPQHF.